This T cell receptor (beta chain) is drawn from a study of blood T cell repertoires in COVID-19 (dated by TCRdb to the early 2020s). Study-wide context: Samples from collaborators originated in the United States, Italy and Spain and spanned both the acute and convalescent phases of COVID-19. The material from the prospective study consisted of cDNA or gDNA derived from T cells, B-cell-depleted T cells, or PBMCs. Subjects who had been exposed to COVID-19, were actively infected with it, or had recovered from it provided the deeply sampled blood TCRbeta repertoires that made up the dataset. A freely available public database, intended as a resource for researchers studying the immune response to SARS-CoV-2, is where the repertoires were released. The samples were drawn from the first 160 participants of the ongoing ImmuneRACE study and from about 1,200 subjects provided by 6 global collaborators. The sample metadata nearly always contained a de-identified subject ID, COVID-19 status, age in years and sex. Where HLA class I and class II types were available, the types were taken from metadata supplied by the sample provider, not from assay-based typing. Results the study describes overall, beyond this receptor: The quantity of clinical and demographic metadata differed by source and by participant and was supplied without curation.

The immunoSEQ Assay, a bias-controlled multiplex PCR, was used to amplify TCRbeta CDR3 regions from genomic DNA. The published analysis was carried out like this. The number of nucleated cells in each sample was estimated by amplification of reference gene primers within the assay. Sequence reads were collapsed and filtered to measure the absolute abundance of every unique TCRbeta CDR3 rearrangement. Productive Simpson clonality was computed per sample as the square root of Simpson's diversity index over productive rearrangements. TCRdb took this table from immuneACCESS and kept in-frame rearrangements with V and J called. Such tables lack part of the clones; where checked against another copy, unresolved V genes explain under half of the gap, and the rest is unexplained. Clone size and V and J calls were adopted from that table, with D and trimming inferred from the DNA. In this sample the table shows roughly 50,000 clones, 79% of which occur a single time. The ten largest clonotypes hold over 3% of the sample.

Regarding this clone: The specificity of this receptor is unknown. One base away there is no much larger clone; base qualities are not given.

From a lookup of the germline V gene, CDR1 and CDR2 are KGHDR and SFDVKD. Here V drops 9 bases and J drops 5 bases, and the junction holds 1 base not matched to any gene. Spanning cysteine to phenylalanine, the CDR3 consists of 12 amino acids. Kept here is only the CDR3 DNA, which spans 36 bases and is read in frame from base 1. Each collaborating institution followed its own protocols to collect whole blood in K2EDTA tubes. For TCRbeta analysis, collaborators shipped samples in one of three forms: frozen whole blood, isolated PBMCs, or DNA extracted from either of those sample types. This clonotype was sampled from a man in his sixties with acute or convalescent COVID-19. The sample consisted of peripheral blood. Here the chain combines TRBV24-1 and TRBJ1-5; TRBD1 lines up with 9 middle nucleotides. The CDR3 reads CATRQGDQPQHF. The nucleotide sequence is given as TGTGCCACCCGACAGGGGGATCAGCCCCAGCATTTT.